This T cell receptor (beta chain) comes out of a study of CD8+ T cells in alopecia areata. Germline-derived CDR1 and CDR2 are MGHDK and SYGVNS. V lost 7 bases to trimming and J lost 0 bases, with 10 bases between them. The CDR3 length is 15 residues. Noted treatment: oral pan-JAK inhibitor, 5-10 mg twice daily. PBMC-derived CD4+ and CD8+ T cells were sorted. RNA, once extracted, was reverse transcribed into cDNA for use as the sequencing template. TCRdb keeps only in-frame clones here, not all; method: immunoSEQ multiplex PCR. Found here are some 170,000 clones, roughly 58% of them singletons; the top ten hold roughly 17%.

The sample in question was CD4+ T cells sorted from blood, obtained at roughly week 55, from a patient treated with tofacitinib. The chain combines TRBV25-1 with TRBJ1-6, with D uncertain. The sequence derives from a human donor with alopecia areata. CDR3 nucleotides: TGTGCCAGCAAGGATGGCGGCTCCTATAATTCACCCCTCCACTTT. It specifies CASKDGGSYNSPLHF. The whole variable domain, filled in from reference TRBV25-1 and TRBJ1-6, reads EADIYQTPRYLVIGTGKKITLECSQTMGHDKMYWYQQDPGMELHLIHYSYGVNSTEKGDLSSESTVSRIRTEHFPLTLESARPSHTSQYLCASKDGGSYNSPLHFGNGTRLTVT.